What follows are 18 T cell receptor beta chains derived from one specimen sequenced in a study of a mutant IDH1 vaccine in newly diagnosed glioma. The antigens for these receptors are not known. The time point: week 35, safety follow-up. The content of each vaccine dose was 300 ug of mutant IDH1 20-mer peptide, and topical imiquimod accompanied it. Libraries were prepared by immunoSEQ multiplex PCR; TCRdb keeps only in-frame clonotypes and omits some of them. The sample has about 30,000 clones, around 80% seen once. Specimen: PBMCs, collected from a glioma patient whose treatment included an IDH1 peptide vaccine. The receptors shown here come from a woman aged 40 to 49 with glioma.

The rearrangement joins TRBV11-2 to TRBJ1-4, with 8 bases aligning to TRBD1. This CDR3 has 14 residues. Germline V CDR1 and CDR2: SGHAT, FQNNGV. V lost 5 bases and J lost 5; bases outside the gene matches: 4. CDR3 coding DNA: TGTGCCAGCAGCCCCGGACAGGGCAATGAAAAACTGTTTTTT. Its translation: CASSPGQGNEKLFF.

V usage is TRBV6-6 and J usage is TRBJ2-3, with D hard to call. Germline assignment: CDR1 MNHNY and CDR2 SVGAGI (reference sequence). The V gene lost 8 bases and the J gene lost 6 bases, with 12 bases spanning the gap. The length of the CDR3 is 12 residues. Here the CDR3 DNA reads TGTGCCAGCGCTCGTCGGGTGGATACGCAGTATTTT. This sequence encodes CASARRVDTQYF.

The V gene is TRBV5-1, the J gene TRBJ2-3, with D perhaps TRBD1 (5 bases). Germline CDR1 reads SGHRS; CDR2 reads YFSETQ. The V and J ends lost 4 bases and 0 bases respectively, with 15 bases between them. The CDR3 is made up of 16 amino acids. The CDR3 region is CASSIRVGSSTDTQYF. In DNA form, the CDR3 reads TGCGCCAGCAGCATCAGGGTGGGGTCCAGCACAGATACGCAGTATTTT. Using reference TRBV5-1 and TRBJ2-3 for the parts outside the CDR3, the full variable domain is KAGVTQTPRYLIKTRGQQVTLSCSPISGHRSVSWYQQTPGQGLQFLFEYFSETQRNKGNFPGRFSGRQFSNSRSEMNVSTLELGDSALYLCASSIRVGSSTDTQYFGPGTRLTVL.

The V and J genes are TRBV5-1 and TRBJ2-1; D is undetermined. In germline, CDR1 is SGHRS, CDR2 YFSETQ. V lost 4 bases, J lost 4 bases, and 9 bases lay in between. The CDR3 consists of 13 residues. CDR3 in amino acids: CASSPTSYNEQFF. In DNA form, the CDR3 reads TGCGCCAGCAGCCCGACAAGTTACAATGAGCAGTTCTTC. Combining the CDR3 with reference TRBV5-1 and TRBJ2-1 gives the whole variable domain KAGVTQTPRYLIKTRGQQVTLSCSPISGHRSVSWYQQTPGQGLQFLFEYFSETQRNKGNFPGRFSGRQFSNSRSEMNVSTLELGDSALYLCASSPTSYNEQFFGPGTRLTVL.

The chain is built from TRBV2 and TRBJ1-2, with D unresolved. The CDR3 covers 13 residues. Between the trimmed V and J ends, which lost 9 bases and 3 bases, there was a span of 14 bases. Germline CDR1 reads SNHLY; CDR2 reads FYNNEI. CDR3 amino acids: CARGLESYYGYTF. The CDR3 coding sequence is TGTGCCAGAGGGCTAGAGTCGTACTATGGCTACACCTTC.

This chain connects TRBV29-1 to TRBJ1-2; D not resolved. V was pared by 6 bases and J by 4 bases, with 12 bases between. Germline values: CDR1 SQVTM, CDR2 ANQGSEA. The CDR3 runs to 12 residues. The CDR3 loop reads CSVRTLSYGYTF. DNA of the CDR3: TGCAGCGTACGGACCCTTAGCTATGGCTACACCTTC.

This rearrangement joins TRBV7-9 to TRBJ2-1; D possibly corresponds to TRBD2 (6 bases). The V and J ends lost 8 bases and 8 bases respectively, with 22 bases between them. The CDR3 consists of 15 residues. Germline assignment: CDR1 SEHNR and CDR2 FQNEAQ (reference sequence). The CDR3 bases are TGTGCCAGCGAAGCCAGGTGGGATCGGAGGGATGAGCAGTTCTTC. Translated, it gives CASEARWDRRDEQFF.

This clone was seen only a few times. The rearrangement uses TRBV9 and TRBJ1-2; the D gene is possibly TRBD1 (6 bases). The CDR3 spans 16 residues. The V and J ends lost 4 bases and 4 bases respectively, with 20 bases between them. Germline assignment: CDR1 SGDLS and CDR2 YYNGEE. The CDR3 is CASSPKGRGILYGYTF. In DNA form, the CDR3 reads TGTGCCAGCAGCCCCAAGGGGAGGGGGATCCTCTATGGCTACACCTTC.

The chain links TRBV6-1 to TRBJ1-3; TRBD1 matches at 7 bases. The CDR3 spans 12 residues. After removal of 10 bases from V and 7 bases from J, the junction contained 7 bases not matched to a gene. CDR1 is MNHNS, CDR2 SASEGT, per germline. DNA of the CDR3: TGTGCCACCTGGACAGGCCCCAACACCATATATTTT. Translation: CATWTGPNTIYF.

The CDR3 nucleotides read TGTGCCAGCAGTGAAGCTAGGCAGTTTTATAATTCACCCCTCCACTTT. Its protein is CASSEARQFYNSPLHF. The chain couples TRBV6-1 to TRBJ1-6, with no clear D. This CDR3 spans 16 amino acids. Trimming took 0 bases from V and 4 from J, leaving 10 bases between them. CDR1 and CDR2 from the germline V gene are MNHNS and SASEGT.

The chain has TRBV30 and TRBJ1-2; TRBD1 might be the D (5 bases). V shed 0 bases and J shed 8 bases, with 10 bases lying between them. CDR1 is GTSNPN, CDR2 SVGIG, per germline (reference sequence). The CDR3 spans 12 residues. The CDR3 bases are TGTGCCTGGAGTGTAGGCTGGGGCGGCTACACCTTC. Translated, it gives CAWSVGWGGYTF.

This chain connects TRBV25-1 to TRBJ1-6, with D hard to call. V gave up 5 bases and J gave up 3 bases, with 14 bases separating them. Germline V lookup: CDR1 MGHDK, CDR2 SYGVNS. The CDR3 consists of 16 residues. CDR3 nucleotides: TGTGCCAGCAGTCGGACCAAGACAAGCTATAATTCACCCCTCCACTTT. Protein product: CASSRTKTSYNSPLHF.

V is TRBV6-6 and J is TRBJ2-7; 10 nucleotides match TRBD1. Germline CDR1 MNHNY, CDR2 SVGAGI (reference sequence). This CDR3 has 16 residues. V shed 2 bases and J 3 bases; nucleotides not matched to a gene: 7. Here the CDR3 reads CASSYTSGQGGYEQYF. The CDR3 DNA sequence: TGTGCCAGCAGTTACACCTCCGGACAGGGGGGCTACGAGCAGTACTTC.

The V gene is TRBV29-1, the J gene TRBJ1-2; TRBD1 agrees at 8 bases. This CDR3 is built from 13 residues. Trimming took 1 base from V and 4 from J; bases not matched to a gene: 2. In germline, CDR1 is SQVTM, CDR2 ANQGSEA. The CDR3 region is CSVEGQGAYGYTF. CDR3 DNA: TGCAGCGTTGAAGGCCAGGGGGCCTATGGCTACACCTTC. Based on the CDR3 plus reference TRBV29-1 and TRBJ1-2, the full variable domain is SAVISQKPSRDICQRGTSLTIQCQVDSQVTMMFWYRQQPGQSLTLIATANQGSEATYESGFVIDKFPISRPNLTFSTLTVSNMSPEDSSIYLCSVEGQGAYGYTFGSGTRLTVV.

The CDR3 sequence: CASSPPTGMNTEAFF. The CDR3 DNA is TGCGCCAGCAGCCCCCCGACAGGGATGAACACTGAAGCTTTCTTT. The chain employs TRBV4-1 and TRBJ1-1; 7 bases align to TRBD1. Germline V CDR1 and CDR2: MGHRA, YSYEKL. The V segment lost 4 bases and the J segment 0 bases; nucleotides outside the gene matches: 5. CDR3 size: 15 residues.

The chain has TRBV5-6 and TRBJ1-2, with no clear D. The germline gives CDR1 SGHDT, CDR2 YYEEEE. V lost 2 bases to trimming and J lost 8 bases, with 19 bases between them. The CDR3 contains 15 residues. The CDR3 bases are TGTGCCAGCAGCTTTGGACGGCCGCGGTCTCGGGGCTACACCTTC. Encoded protein: CASSFGRPRSRGYTF.

The genes are TRBV5-4 and TRBJ1-6; D gene uncertain. Germline assignment: CDR1 SGHNT and CDR2 YYREEE (reference sequence). V lost 0 bases and J 10 bases, leaving 17 bases between the germline ends. CDR3 length: 16 residues. CDR3 amino acids: CASSLEGVLGYSPLHF. CDR3 sequence (DNA): TGTGCCAGCAGCTTGGAGGGAGTTTTAGGTTACTCACCCCTCCACTTT.

The V gene is TRBV30, the J gene TRBJ2-3; weak D call: TRBD2 (6 bases). V lost 8 bases to trimming and J lost 7 bases, with 16 bases between them. Germline values: CDR1 GTSNPN, CDR2 SVGIG (reference sequence). The CDR3 length is 12 residues. CDR3: CAGDRDFYTQYF. CDR3 DNA: TGTGCCGGGGACCGGGACTTTTATACGCAGTATTTT.